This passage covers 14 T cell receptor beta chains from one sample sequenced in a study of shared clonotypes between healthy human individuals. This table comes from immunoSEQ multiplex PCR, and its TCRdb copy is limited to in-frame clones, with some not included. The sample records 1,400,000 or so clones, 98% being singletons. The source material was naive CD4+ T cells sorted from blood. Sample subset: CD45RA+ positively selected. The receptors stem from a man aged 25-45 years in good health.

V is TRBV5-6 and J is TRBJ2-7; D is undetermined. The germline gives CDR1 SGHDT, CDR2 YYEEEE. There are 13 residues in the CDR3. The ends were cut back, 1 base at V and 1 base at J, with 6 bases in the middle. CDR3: CASSLIGSYEQYF. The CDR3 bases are TGTGCCAGCAGCTTGATAGGTTCCTACGAGCAGTACTTC.

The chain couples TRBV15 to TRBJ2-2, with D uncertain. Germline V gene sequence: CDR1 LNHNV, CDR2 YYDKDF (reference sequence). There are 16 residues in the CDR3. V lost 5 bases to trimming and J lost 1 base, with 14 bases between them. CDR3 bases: TGTGCCACCAGCCCCTCGACGACCTGGAACACCGGGGAGCTGTTTTTT. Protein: CATSPSTTWNTGELFF.

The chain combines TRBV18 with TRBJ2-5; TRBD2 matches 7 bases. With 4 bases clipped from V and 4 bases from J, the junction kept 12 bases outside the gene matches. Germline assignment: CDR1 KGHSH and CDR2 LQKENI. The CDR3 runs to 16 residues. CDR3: CASSLTGTTDRETQYF. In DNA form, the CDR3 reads TGTGCCAGCTCACTTACCGGGACTACGGACCGAGAGACCCAGTACTTC.

CDR3 coding DNA: TGCGCCAGCAGCTTAGGGGCGCAAGGACAAGAGACCCAGTACTTC. As protein: CASSLGAQGQETQYF. The chain combines TRBV5-1 with TRBJ2-5; weak D call: TRBD1 (5 bases). Germline CDR1 SGHRS, CDR2 YFSETQ. V lost 2 bases and J lost 2, with 13 bases in between. The CDR3 spans 15 residues.

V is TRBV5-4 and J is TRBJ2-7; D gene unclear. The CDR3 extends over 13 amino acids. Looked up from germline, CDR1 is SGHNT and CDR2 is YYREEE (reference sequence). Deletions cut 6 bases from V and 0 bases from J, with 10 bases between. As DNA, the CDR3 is TGTGCCAGCACCAATCCCCCCTCCTACGAGCAGTACTTC. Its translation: CASTNPPSYEQYF.

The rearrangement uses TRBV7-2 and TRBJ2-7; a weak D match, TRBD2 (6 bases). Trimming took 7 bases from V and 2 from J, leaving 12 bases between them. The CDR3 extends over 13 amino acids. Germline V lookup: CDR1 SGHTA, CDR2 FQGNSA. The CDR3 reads CASNSAGTYEQYF. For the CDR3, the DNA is TGTGCCAGCAATAGCGCGGGAACCTACGAGCAGTACTTC.

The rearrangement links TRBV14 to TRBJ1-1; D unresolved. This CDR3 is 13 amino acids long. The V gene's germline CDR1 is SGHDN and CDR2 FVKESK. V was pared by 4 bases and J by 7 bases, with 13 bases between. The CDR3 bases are TGTGCCAGCAGCCCCCGTTTTGTGGGTGAAGCTTTCTTT. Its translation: CASSPRFVGEAFF.

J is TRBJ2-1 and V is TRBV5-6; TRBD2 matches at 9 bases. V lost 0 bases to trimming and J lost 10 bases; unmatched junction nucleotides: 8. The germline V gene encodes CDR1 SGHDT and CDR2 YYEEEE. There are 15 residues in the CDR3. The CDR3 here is CASSLGTSVFWEQFF. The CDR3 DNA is TGTGCCAGCAGCTTGGGGACTAGCGTTTTCTGGGAGCAGTTCTTC.

CDR3 protein: CASSLTNSGANVLTF. In DNA form, the CDR3 reads TGTGCCAGCAGTCTAACAAACTCTGGGGCCAACGTCCTGACTTTC. The chain combines TRBV28 with TRBJ2-6; D gene uncertain. This CDR3 contains 15 residues. Trimming removed 5 bases from V and 0 bases from J, with 8 bases in between. Germline V gene sequence: CDR1 MDHEN, CDR2 SYDVKM. Complete variable domain (other parts from reference TRBV28 and TRBJ2-6): DVKVTQSSRYLVKRTGEKVFLECVQDMDHENMFWYRQDPGLGLRLIYFSYDVKMKEKGDIPEGYSVSREKKERFSLILESASTNQTSMYLCASSLTNSGANVLTFGAGSRLTVL.

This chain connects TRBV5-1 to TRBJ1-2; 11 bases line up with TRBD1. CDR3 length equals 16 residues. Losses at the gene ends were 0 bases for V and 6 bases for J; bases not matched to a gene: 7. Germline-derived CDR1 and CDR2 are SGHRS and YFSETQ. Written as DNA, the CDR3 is TGCGCCAGCAGCTTGGCCGGGGACAGGGGGATGAATGGCTACACCTTC. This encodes CASSLAGDRGMNGYTF. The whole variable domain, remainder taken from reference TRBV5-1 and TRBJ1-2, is KAGVTQTPRYLIKTRGQQVTLSCSPISGHRSVSWYQQTPGQGLQFLFEYFSETQRNKGNFPGRFSGRQFSNSRSEMNVSTLELGDSALYLCASSLAGDRGMNGYTFGSGTRLTVV.

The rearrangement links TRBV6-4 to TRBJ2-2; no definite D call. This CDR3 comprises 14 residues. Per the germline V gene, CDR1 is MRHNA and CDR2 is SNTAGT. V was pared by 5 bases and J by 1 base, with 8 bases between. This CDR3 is CASSIAVNTGELFF. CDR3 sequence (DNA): TGTGCCAGCAGTATCGCGGTGAACACCGGGGAGCTGTTTTTT.

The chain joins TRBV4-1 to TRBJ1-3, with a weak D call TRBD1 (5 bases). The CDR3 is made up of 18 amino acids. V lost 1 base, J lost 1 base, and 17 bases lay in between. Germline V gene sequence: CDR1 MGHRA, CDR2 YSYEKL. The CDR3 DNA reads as TGCGCCAGCAGCCAAGCGAACCGACAGAGGCCTTCTGGAAACACCATATATTTT. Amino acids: CASSQANRQRPSGNTIYF.

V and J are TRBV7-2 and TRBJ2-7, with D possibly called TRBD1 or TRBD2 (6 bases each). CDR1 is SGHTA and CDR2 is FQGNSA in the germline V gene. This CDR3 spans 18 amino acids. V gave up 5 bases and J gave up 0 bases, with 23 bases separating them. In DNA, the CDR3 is TGTGCCAGCAGCCCAAAGGGGGGACGAGGGGGAAGCTCCTACGAGCAGTACTTC. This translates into CASSPKGGRGGSSYEQYF.

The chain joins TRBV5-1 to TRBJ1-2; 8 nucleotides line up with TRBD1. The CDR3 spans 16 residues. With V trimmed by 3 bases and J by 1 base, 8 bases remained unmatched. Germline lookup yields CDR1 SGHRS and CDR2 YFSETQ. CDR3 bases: TGCGCCAGCAGCTCGTTCGACAGGGGAAGTAACTATGGCTACACCTTC. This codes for CASSSFDRGSNYGYTF. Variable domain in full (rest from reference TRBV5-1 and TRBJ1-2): KAGVTQTPRYLIKTRGQQVTLSCSPISGHRSVSWYQQTPGQGLQFLFEYFSETQRNKGNFPGRFSGRQFSNSRSEMNVSTLELGDSALYLCASSSFDRGSNYGYTFGSGTRLTVV.